Each of the 18 T cell receptor beta chains below was sequenced from the same sample in a study of vaccination effects on CD4 cells after COVID-19. The data were produced by immunoSEQ multiplex PCR, yet TCRdb's version contains in-frame clones alone and is incomplete. The data show under 70,000 clones, more than 75% seen once. Before any sequencing was done, the ViraFEST assay used viral peptide pools to expand antigen-specific CD4+ T cells. CD4+ T cells were isolated after 10 days of culture. A positive SARS-CoV-2 PCR test fell between March and December 2020. No antigens are known for them. The sequenced sample was CD4+ T cells from PBMCs cultured with HIV peptides, obtained before COVID-19 vaccination. Noted subset: HIV-1 Nef peptide pool negative control/reference culture. The receptor set was obtained from a human donor who had a prior SARS-CoV-2 infection.

This clone was seen a handful of times. V and J are TRBV5-1 and TRBJ2-5, with a weak D call TRBD1 (6 bases). There are 14 residues in the CDR3. V lost 3 bases and J lost 7, with 16 bases in between. Germline V gene lookup returns CDR1 SGHRS and CDR2 YFSETQ. The chain's CDR3 is CASSSPTGSRTQYF. The CDR3 nucleotides are TGCGCCAGCAGCTCCCCAACAGGGTCACGGACCCAGTACTTC. Filled out from reference TRBV5-1 and TRBJ2-5, the complete variable domain reads KAGVTQTPRYLIKTRGQQVTLSCSPISGHRSVSWYQQTPGQGLQFLFEYFSETQRNKGNFPGRFSGRQFSNSRSEMNVSTLELGDSALYLCASSSPTGSRTQYFGPGTRLLVL.

The chain has TRBV5-4 and TRBJ1-2; no clear D. Trimming cost V 3 bases and J 5 bases, with 5 bases left between them. The CDR3 spans 11 residues. CDR1 is SGHNT, CDR2 YYREEE, per germline (reference sequence). CDR3 nucleotide sequence: TGTGCCAGCAGCTCCAATTATGGCTACACCTTC. Translating it yields CASSSNYGYTF. Drawing the rest from reference TRBV5-4 and TRBJ1-2, the complete variable domain is ETGVTQSPTHLIKTRGQQVTLRCSSQSGHNTVSWYQQALGQGPQFIFQYYREEENGRGNFPPRFSGLQFPNYSSELNVNALELDDSALYLCASSSNYGYTFGSGTRLTVV.

The CDR3 DNA reads TGTGCCAGCAGTTACTCGAGTGTGAGGGGGGGGACCCAGTACTTC. The encoded protein is CASSYSSVRGGTQYF. V is TRBV6-5 and J is TRBJ2-5, with D maybe TRBD2 (7 bases). Germline CDR1 and CDR2: MNHEY and SVGAGI. V lost 0 bases, J lost 7 bases, and 15 bases lay in between. There are 15 residues in the CDR3.

This clone was detected once. The chain recombines TRBV5-1 with TRBJ2-1; 8 bases map to TRBD1. Trimming cost V 0 bases and J 0 bases; bases outside gene matches: 2. The length of the CDR3 is 16 residues. CDR1 SGHRS and CDR2 YFSETQ come from the germline V gene. DNA for the CDR3: TGCGCCAGCAGCTTGGCAGGACAGGGCTCCTACAATGAGCAGTTCTTC. Amino acid sequence: CASSLAGQGSYNEQFF.

J is TRBJ2-3 and V is TRBV9; maybe TRBD1 (5 bases). The CDR3 totals 12 residues. The germline V and J ends were trimmed by 6 bases and 5 bases, with 10 bases remaining between them. Germline V gene sequence: CDR1 SGDLS, CDR2 YYNGEE. CDR3 coding DNA: TGTGCCAGCACCTCGCAGGGAGATACGCAGTATTTT. Protein: CASTSQGDTQYF.

The J gene is TRBJ1-1, the V gene TRBV7-9; 9 bases align to TRBD1. CDR3 size: 14 residues. V lost 6 bases, J lost 2 bases, and 4 bases stayed unmatched. Germline V lookup: CDR1 SEHNR, CDR2 FQNEAQ (reference sequence). The CDR3 reads CASRLGQGNTEAFF. For the CDR3, the DNA is TGTGCCAGCAGATTGGGACAGGGCAACACTGAAGCTTTCTTT. The full variable domain, its missing parts supplied by reference TRBV7-9 and TRBJ1-1, is DTGVSQNPRHKITKRGQNVTFRCDPISEHNRLYWYRQTLGQGPEFLTYFQNEAQLEKSRLLSDRFSAERPKGSFSTLEIQRTEQGDSAMYLCASRLGQGNTEAFFGQGTRLTVV.

V gene TRBV5-1 combines with J gene TRBJ2-5; tentative D call: TRBD1 (7 bases). Germline V gene data show CDR1 as SGHRS and CDR2 as YFSETQ. This CDR3 region has 16 residues. Trimming pared 0 bases from V and 5 bases from J, leaving 17 bases between. The CDR3 spells CASSLGQGGWVETQYF. In DNA, the CDR3 is TGCGCCAGCAGCTTGGGACAGGGAGGTTGGGTTGAGACCCAGTACTTC.

For the CDR3, the DNA is TGTGCCAGCAGTGACCAAGCGGTCAGAGAGCAGTTCTTC. It is translated as CASSDQAVREQFF. The genes are TRBV2 and TRBJ2-1; tentatively, D is TRBD2 (5 bases). Per germline, CDR1 SNHLY and CDR2 FYNNEI. The CDR3 sequence is 13 residues long. Trimming shortened V by 3 bases and J by 10 bases, and 13 bases separated the two germline ends.

The chain carries TRBV10-3 and TRBJ2-2, with 8 bases matching TRBD1. V lost 10 bases and J lost 1; bases outside the gene matches: 2. Germline V gene sequence: CDR1 ENHRY, CDR2 SYGVKD. The CDR3 consists of 13 residues. The CDR3 nucleotides read TGTGCCACGGGACAGGAGAACACCGGGGAGCTGTTTTTT. The encoded protein is CATGQENTGELFF.

The genes are TRBV4-3 and TRBJ2-1; D may match TRBD1 or TRBD2 (5 bases each). Germline V lookup: CDR1 LGHNA, CDR2 YSLEER. The CDR3 runs to 13 residues. The V and J ends lost 2 bases and 12 bases respectively, with 14 bases between them. CDR3 DNA: TGCGCCAGCAGCCAACAATTTACGGGACCGCAGTTCTTC. It encodes CASSQQFTGPQFF.

The gene calls are TRBV6-5 and TRBJ2-7; possible D gene TRBD2, 6 bases. This CDR3 has 13 amino acids. The V and J ends lost 5 bases and 3 bases respectively, with 11 bases between them. Looked up from germline, CDR1 is MNHEY and CDR2 is SVGAGI. In DNA form, the CDR3 reads TGTGCCAGCAGTCCTCGGGGGTTCTACGAGCAGTACTTC. This codes for CASSPRGFYEQYF.

V gene TRBV19 combines with J gene TRBJ1-1; D ambiguous. This CDR3 has 16 residues. Per germline, CDR1 LNHDA and CDR2 SQIVND (reference sequence). The V end was cut by 9 bases, the J end by 0 bases, with 20 bases between. CDR3 protein: CARVRARPRMNTEAFF. Written as DNA, the CDR3 is TGTGCCAGAGTGCGAGCCAGGCCAAGAATGAACACTGAAGCTTTCTTT.

V usage is TRBV19 and J usage is TRBJ1-2; D possibly corresponds to TRBD1 (5 bases). This CDR3 spans 14 amino acids. The germline V and J ends were trimmed by 6 bases and 6 bases, with 17 bases remaining between them. In germline, CDR1 is LNHDA, CDR2 SQIVND (reference sequence). The CDR3 DNA sequence: TGTGCCAGTAGCCCCGTGACCAGGGTTAATGGCTACACCTTC. The encoded protein is CASSPVTRVNGYTF.

The table lists this clone with a few counts. The rearrangement joins TRBV6-2 or TRBV6-3 to TRBJ1-2; 8 nucleotides line up with TRBD1. The CDR3 consists of 15 residues. Trimming took 5 bases from V and 8 from J; bases not matched to a gene: 13. CDR1 and CDR2 from the germline V gene are MNHEY and SVGEGT. The CDR3 is CASSRTGQGRYGYTF. The CDR3 nucleotides read TGTGCCAGCAGTCGAACCGGACAGGGAAGATACGGCTACACCTTC.

The rearrangement joins TRBV29-1 to TRBJ1-1; a possible D gene is TRBD1 (6 bases). Germline V gives CDR1 SQVTM, CDR2 ANQGSEA. V lost 7 bases and J lost 3, with 15 bases in between. This CDR3 comprises 13 residues. CDR3 amino acids: CSAQGLMDTEAFF. CDR3 DNA sequence: TGCAGCGCACAGGGTTTAATGGACACTGAAGCTTTCTTT.

V is TRBV9 and J is TRBJ2-1; D gene unclear. Trimming removed 0 bases from V and 5 bases from J, with 9 bases in between. Germline CDR1 is SGDLS and CDR2 is YYNGEE. The CDR3 contains 14 residues. The DNA for the CDR3 is TGTGCCAGCAGCGTAGCGGGTTACAACAATGAGCAGTTCTTC. Its protein is CASSVAGYNNEQFF.

The V gene is TRBV21-1, the J gene TRBJ2-5; TRBD1, the table's D call, lacks a check against the DNA. TRBV21-1 is a pseudogene locus. CDR3 length: 14 residues. CDR3 region: CASSWGRGQETQYF. The CDR3 nucleotides are TGTGCCAGCAGCTGGGGCAGGGGGCAAGAGACCCAGTACTTC.

This clone has just one count. The chain joins TRBV12-3 or TRBV12-4 to TRBJ2-2; 7 bases match TRBD2. This CDR3 comprises 13 residues. Unmatched junction bases numbered 6, after V lost 7 bases and J lost 7 bases. The CDR3 loop is CASTRGVGGELFF. The CDR3 region has the DNA TGTGCCAGCACTCGGGGGGTCGGCGGGGAGCTGTTTTTT.